This T cell receptor beta chain was documented in a study of blood T cell repertoires in COVID-19. Study background: Samples came from the United States, Italy and Spain, spanning acute and convalescent COVID-19. From T cells, B-cell-depleted T cells, or PBMCs came the material, which was cDNA or gDNA.

Per the germline V gene, CDR1 is KGHDR and CDR2 is SFDVKD. The CDR3 length is 18 residues. Trimming at V came to 3 bases and at J to 5 bases, leaving 13 bases not matched to a gene. Using immunoSEQ multiplex PCR, the repertoire was profiled, and TCRdb retains in-frame clones only, with some absent. The sample lists over 120,000 clones, about 80% occurring once. Each participant's cohort was designated according to participant-reported clinical history. What the recovered Cohort 3 donors had was two negative PCRs, clearance, or symptom resolution. The sequence was collected from a woman between 45 and 60 years old who had recovered from COVID-19. This chain uses TRBV24-1 with TRBJ2-1; 9 positions match TRBD2. Sequencing was performed on PBMCs or T cells enriched from blood (not recorded which). In DNA form, the CDR3 reads TGTGCCACCAGTGATCCGAGCCCCGCGGGGGGGAGGAACAATGAGCAGTTCTTC. Protein product: CATSDPSPAGGRNNEQFF.